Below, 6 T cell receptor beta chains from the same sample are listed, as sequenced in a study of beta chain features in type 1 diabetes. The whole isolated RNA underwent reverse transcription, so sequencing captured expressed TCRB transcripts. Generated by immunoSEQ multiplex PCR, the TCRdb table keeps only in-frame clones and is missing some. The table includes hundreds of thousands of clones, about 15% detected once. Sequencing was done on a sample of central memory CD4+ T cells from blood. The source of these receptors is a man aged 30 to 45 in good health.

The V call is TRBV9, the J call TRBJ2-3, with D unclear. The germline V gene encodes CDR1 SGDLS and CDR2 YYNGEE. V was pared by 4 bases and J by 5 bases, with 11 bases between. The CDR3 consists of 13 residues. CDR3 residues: CASSPDGRDTQYF. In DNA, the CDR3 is TGTGCCAGCAGCCCCGACGGTAGAGATACGCAGTATTTT. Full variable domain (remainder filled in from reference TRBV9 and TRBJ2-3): DSGVTQTPKHLITATGQRVTLRCSPRSGDLSVYWYQQSLDQGLQFLIQYYNGEERAKGNILERFSAQQFPDLHSELNLSSLELGDSALYFCASSPDGRDTQYFGPGTRLTVL.

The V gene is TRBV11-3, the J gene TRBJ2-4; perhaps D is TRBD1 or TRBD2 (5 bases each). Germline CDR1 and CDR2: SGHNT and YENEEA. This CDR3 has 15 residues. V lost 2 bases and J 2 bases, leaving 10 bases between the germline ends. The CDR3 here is CASSLFSGPKNIQYF. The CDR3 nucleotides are TGTGCCAGCAGCTTATTCTCGGGGCCCAAAAACATTCAGTACTTC.

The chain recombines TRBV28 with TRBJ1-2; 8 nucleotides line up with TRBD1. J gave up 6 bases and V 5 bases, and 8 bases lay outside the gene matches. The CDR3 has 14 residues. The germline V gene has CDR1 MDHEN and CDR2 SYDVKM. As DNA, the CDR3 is TGTGCCAGCAGTCGGGTGACAGGGGAAAATGGCTACACCTTC. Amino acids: CASSRVTGENGYTF.

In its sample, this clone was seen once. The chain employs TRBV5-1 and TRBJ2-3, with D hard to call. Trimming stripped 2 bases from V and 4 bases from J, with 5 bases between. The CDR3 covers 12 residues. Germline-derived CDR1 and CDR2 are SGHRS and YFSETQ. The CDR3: CASSLNADTQYF. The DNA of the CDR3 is TGCGCCAGCAGCTTAAACGCAGATACGCAGTATTTT. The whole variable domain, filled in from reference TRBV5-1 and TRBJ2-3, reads KAGVTQTPRYLIKTRGQQVTLSCSPISGHRSVSWYQQTPGQGLQFLFEYFSETQRNKGNFPGRFSGRQFSNSRSEMNVSTLELGDSALYLCASSLNADTQYFGPGTRLTVL.

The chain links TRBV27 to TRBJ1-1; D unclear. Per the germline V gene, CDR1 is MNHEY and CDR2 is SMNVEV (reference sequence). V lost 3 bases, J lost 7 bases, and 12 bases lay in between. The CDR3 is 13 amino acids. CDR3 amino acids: CASSFLQSGEAFF. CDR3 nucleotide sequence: TGTGCCAGCAGTTTCCTGCAATCGGGTGAAGCTTTCTTT.

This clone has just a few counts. Written as DNA, the CDR3 is TGTGCCAGTACAGGGGTCCCGAACACTGAAGCTTTCTTT. Translating gives CASTGVPNTEAFF. The chain carries TRBV2 and TRBJ1-1, with 7 bases aligning to TRBD1. The germline gives CDR1 SNHLY, CDR2 FYNNEI. J was trimmed by 1 base and V by 9 bases; bases with no gene match: 5. This CDR3 is 13 amino acids long.